Here is one T cell receptor beta chain with its context. The sample comes from a study of blood T cell repertoires in COVID-19. This table comes from immunoSEQ multiplex PCR, and its TCRdb copy is limited to in-frame clones, with some not included. This table has approximately 63,000 clones, around 91% appearing once. There are 15 residues in the CDR3. Germline CDR1 SGHNT, CDR2 YYREEE (reference sequence). Trimming removed 3 bases from V and 6 bases from J; junction bases left unmatched: 5. Sequencing was performed on peripheral blood. The rearrangement uses TRBV5-4 and TRBJ2-7; 14 bases are shared with TRBD2. The receptor was isolated from a human donor in a cohort sampled during active COVID-19. The DNA for the CDR3 is TGTGCCAGCAGCTCGGGGACTAGCGGGAGTGGCGAGCAGTACTTC. It is translated as CASSSGTSGSGEQYF.